This T cell receptor beta chain appears in the sequencing data of a study of T cell changes during pregnancy in multiple sclerosis. This CDR3 contains 17 residues. Germline V gene sequence: CDR1 KGHSH, CDR2 LQKENI. The V and J ends lost 3 bases and 3 bases respectively, with 21 bases between them. This clone was observed once. Sequenced by immunoSEQ multiplex PCR; TCRdb stores in-frame clones only, minus some. This sample has some 67,000 clones; around 90% occur once, and the top ten carry about 1.5%. The chain has TRBV18 and TRBJ2-7, with D possibly being TRBD2 (5 bases). The receptor was isolated from a female donor with multiple sclerosis, enrolled in a pregnancy study. The specimen comprised peripheral blood, sampled after pregnancy. The CDR3 sequence is CASSPGSMRAFDYEQYF. The CDR3 DNA sequence: TGTGCCAGCTCACCCGGTAGTATGAGGGCATTCGACTACGAGCAGTACTTC. Using reference TRBV18 and TRBJ2-7 for the parts outside the CDR3, the full variable domain is NAGVMQNPRHLVRRRGQEARLRCSPMKGHSHVYWYRQLPEEGLKFMVYLQKENIIDESGMPKERFSAEFPKEGPSILRIQQVVRGDSAAYFCASSPGSMRAFDYEQYFGPGTRLTVT.